The 14 T cell receptor beta chains below were found in one sample sequenced in a study of T cells in Graves' hyperthyroidism and ophthalmopathy. RNA transcripts served as the template for amplifying TCR beta CDR3 regions. TCR CDR3 regions were first amplified by RT-PCR with HTBI primers. TCRdb redid the calling of the multiplex PCR reads with MiXCR, one entry per CDR3 protein. The data show 750,000 to 950,000 distinct CDR3 sequences, over 35% seen once. The sequenced material came from blood. These receptor sequences come from a man in his late teens or twenties with Graves' hyperthyroidism.

This chain links TRBV29-1 with TRBJ2-5, with D possibly called TRBD1 or TRBD2 (5 bases each). Germline V CDR1 and CDR2: SQVTM, ANQGSEA. The CDR3 has 10 residues. In DNA, the CDR3 is TGCAGTCCTCCGGGACCCCTTCAGTACTTC. Translated: CSPPGPLQYF.

J is TRBJ1-1 and V is TRBV6-6; 11 nucleotides match TRBD1. V lost 11 bases to trimming and J lost 5 bases; unmatched junction nucleotides: 7. This CDR3 contains 13 residues. The germline V gene encodes CDR1 MNHNY and CDR2 SVGAGI (reference sequence). DNA for the CDR3: TGTGCCGGCGGGACAGGGGGAGGAACTGAAGCTTTCTTT. Protein product: CAGGTGGGTEAFF.

This chain connects TRBV20-1 to TRBJ2-2; D not certain. V lost 5 bases and J 1 base, leaving 8 bases between the germline ends. The CDR3 is 13 amino acids. Germline loops: CDR1 DFQATT, CDR2 SNEGSKA (reference sequence). The CDR3 DNA reads as TGCAGTGCTCCACAGAAGAACACCGGGGAGCTGTTTTTT. Its protein is CSAPQKNTGELFF.

This clonotype was seen more than once but under ten times. The rearrangement joins TRBV4-1 to TRBJ1-5; tentative D call: TRBD1 (5 bases). The germline gives CDR1 MGHRA, CDR2 YSYEKL. Trimming pared 0 bases from V and 8 bases from J, leaving 17 bases between. CDR3 length equals 16 residues. As DNA, the CDR3 is TGCGCCAGCAGCCAAGATAGATGGTGGGGGTGGAAGCCCCAGCATTTT. Encoded protein: CASSQDRWWGWKPQHF.

The chain has TRBV7-2 and TRBJ1-4, with D hard to call. Germline V gene lookup returns CDR1 SGHTA and CDR2 FQGNSA. CDR3 length: 14 amino acids. V was shortened by 2 bases and J by 8 bases, with 12 bases between the two germline ends. For the CDR3, the DNA is TGTGCCAGCAGCTTATTCATCGGCCCCGAAAAACTGTTTTTT. It is translated as CASSLFIGPEKLFF.

The rearrangement joins TRBV19 to TRBJ1-5, with a tentative D call TRBD1 (5 bases). Trimming took 4 bases from V and 3 from J, leaving 16 bases between them. Germline lookup yields CDR1 LNHDA and CDR2 SQIVND (reference sequence). The CDR3 totals 16 residues. The CDR3 loop is CASSRSEQDYNQPQHF. The CDR3 DNA reads TGTGCCAGTAGTAGGAGCGAACAGGACTACAATCAGCCCCAGCATTTT.

Ten or more counts support this clonotype. This chain uses TRBV29-1 with TRBJ1-1; D is uncertain. This CDR3 is 8 amino acids long. Trimming removed 3 bases from V and 11 bases from J, with 4 bases in between. Germline CDR1 is SQVTM and CDR2 is ANQGSEA. CDR3 nucleotide sequence: TGCAGCGTTGATAGTGCTTTCTTT. It encodes CSVDSAFF. Combining the CDR3 with reference TRBV29-1 and TRBJ1-1 gives the whole variable domain SAVISQKPSRDICQRGTSLTIQCQVDSQVTMMFWYRQQPGQSLTLIATANQGSEATYESGFVIDKFPISRPNLTFSTLTVSNMSPEDSSIYLCSVDSAFFGQGTRLTVV.

Only a few counts were recorded for this clonotype. The rearrangement joins TRBV20-1 to TRBJ2-7, with D unclear. Trimming took off 0 bases at V and 0 bases at J, with 12 bases between the two ends. Germline values: CDR1 DFQATT, CDR2 SNEGSKA (reference sequence). The CDR3 consists of 15 residues. The CDR3 DNA is TGCAGTGCTAGAGATGAGACGGGCCGCTCCTACGAGCAGTACTTC. It specifies CSARDETGRSYEQYF.

This clonotype occurred many times. This chain links TRBV7-2 with TRBJ1-6; D possibly corresponds to TRBD1 (5 bases). The CDR3 extends over 15 amino acids. The V gene lost 5 bases and the J gene lost 8 bases, with 16 bases spanning the gap. Germline CDR1 is SGHTA and CDR2 is FQGNSA. The CDR3 DNA follows: TGTGCCAGCAGCCACCGGGACGGAACGGATTCACCCCTCCACTTT. Translating gives CASSHRDGTDSPLHF.

This clonotype was counted many times. The rearrangement uses TRBV10-3 and TRBJ1-1; 9 nucleotides match TRBD1. V was pared by 4 bases and J by 0 bases, with 3 bases of the junction left unmatched. Germline V gene data show CDR1 as ENHRY and CDR2 as SYGVKD. This CDR3 has 15 residues. The CDR3 DNA reads as TGTGCCATCAGTGGGGACAGGGCTATGAACACTGAAGCTTTCTTT. This encodes CAISGDRAMNTEAFF.

This clonotype was counted at least ten times. The chain combines TRBV2 with TRBJ2-5; D might be TRBD2 (5 bases). Germline lookup yields CDR1 SNHLY and CDR2 FYNNEI. The V end lost 7 bases, the J end lost 5 bases, and 14 bases lay between the germline ends. CDR3 length: 13 residues. CDR3 DNA: TGTGCCAGCATTGAGGGTATAGGGGAGACCCAGTACTTC. Its translation is CASIEGIGETQYF.

This clonotype was seen a handful of times. The CDR3 DNA reads TGTGCCAGCTCCCCGACAGGGGAAGGCTACACCTTC. It translates to CASSPTGEGYTF. The rearrangement links TRBV18 to TRBJ1-2; 8 bases map to TRBD1. CDR1 and CDR2 from the germline V gene are KGHSH and LQKENI. The CDR3 is made up of 12 amino acids. Trimming took 6 bases from V and 8 from J; bases not matched to a gene: 5.

A few counts support this clonotype. The V and J genes are TRBV7-6 and TRBJ2-2; tentatively, D is TRBD1 or TRBD2 (6 bases each). Trimming removed 6 bases at V and 4 bases at J, with 12 bases between. The CDR3 is made up of 14 amino acids. Germline V gene data show CDR1 as SGHVS and CDR2 as FNYEAQ. The CDR3, as DNA: TGTGCCAGCAGTTGGGGGGCGTCCACCGGGGAGCTGTTTTTT. Its protein product is CASSWGASTGELFF.

CDR3 in DNA: TGCAGCCTTACGGGGCAGCGAGGCTACACCTTC. Translated: CSLTGQRGYTF. The chain combines TRBV29-1 with TRBJ1-2; the D gene is possibly TRBD1 (5 bases). Trimming took 8 bases from V and 8 from J, leaving 15 bases between them. The CDR3 covers 11 residues. Germline CDR1 is SQVTM and CDR2 is ANQGSEA. Supplemented by reference TRBV29-1 and TRBJ1-2, the full variable domain reads SAVISQKPSRDICQRGTSLTIQCQVDSQVTMMFWYRQQPGQSLTLIATANQGSEATYESGFVIDKFPISRPNLTFSTLTVSNMSPEDSSIYLCSLTGQRGYTFGSGTRLTVV.